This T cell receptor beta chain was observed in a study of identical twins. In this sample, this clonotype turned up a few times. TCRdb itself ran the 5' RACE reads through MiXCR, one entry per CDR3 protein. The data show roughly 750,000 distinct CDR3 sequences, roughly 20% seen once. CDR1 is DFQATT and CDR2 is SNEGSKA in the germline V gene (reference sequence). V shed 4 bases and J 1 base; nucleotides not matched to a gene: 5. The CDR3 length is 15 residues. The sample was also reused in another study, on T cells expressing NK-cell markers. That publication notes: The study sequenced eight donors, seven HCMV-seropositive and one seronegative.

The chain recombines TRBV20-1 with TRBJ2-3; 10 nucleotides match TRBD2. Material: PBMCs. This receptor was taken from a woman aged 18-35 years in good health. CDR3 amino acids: CSANPGTSGTDTQYF. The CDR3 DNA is TGCAGTGCTAACCCCGGGACTAGCGGCACAGATACGCAGTATTTT.